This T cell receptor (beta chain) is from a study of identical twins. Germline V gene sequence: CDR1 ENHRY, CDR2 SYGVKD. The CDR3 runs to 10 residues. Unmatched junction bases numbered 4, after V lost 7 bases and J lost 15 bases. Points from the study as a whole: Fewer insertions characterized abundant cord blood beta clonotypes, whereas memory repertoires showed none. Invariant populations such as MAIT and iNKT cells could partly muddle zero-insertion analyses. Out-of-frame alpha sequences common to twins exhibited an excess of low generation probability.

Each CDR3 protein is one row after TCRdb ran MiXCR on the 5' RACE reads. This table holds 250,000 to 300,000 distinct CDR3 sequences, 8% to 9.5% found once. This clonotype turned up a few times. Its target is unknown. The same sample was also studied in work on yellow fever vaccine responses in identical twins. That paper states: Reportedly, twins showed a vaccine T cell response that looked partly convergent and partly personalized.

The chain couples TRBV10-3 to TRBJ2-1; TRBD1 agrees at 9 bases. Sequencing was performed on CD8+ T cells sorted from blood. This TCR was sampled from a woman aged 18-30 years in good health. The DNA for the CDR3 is TGTGCCATCAAGAGACAGGGGGGGTTCTTC. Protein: CAIKRQGGFF.